The T cell receptor beta chain under discussion was sequenced for a study of T-cell reconstitution after alpha-beta-depleted transplantation in children. The CDR3 totals 11 residues. Deletions cut 0 bases from V and 7 bases from J, with 2 bases between. From germline, CDR1 is SGDLS and CDR2 YYNGEE. Study-level results: Reportedly, roughly two months post-transplant, alpha-beta T cells arose from several hundred expanded graft clones. Several patients had high TCRbeta diversity at day 60; it came from surviving recipient T cells and thymic progenitors.

This clonotype was seen ten or more times. Its antigen is currently unknown. Molecular barcoding with unique molecular identifiers was used for the TCRbeta library. TCRdb called the PCR reads again in MiXCR, with one record for every CDR3 protein. The sample lists about 870,000 distinct CDR3 sequences, roughly 15% seen once, with approximately 5% in the top ten. The sequence came from a male patient between 5 and 17 years old who had a stem cell transplant for acute lymphoblastic leukemia, so the T cells may come from the graft donor. The sample consisted of PBMCs, mostly from graft donor cells, taken 360 days after TCRalphabeta/CD19-depleted stem cell transplant. This sequence joins TRBV9 and TRBJ2-1; D is undetermined. The CDR3 sequence: CASSVDNEQFF. CDR3 DNA: TGTGCCAGCAGCGTAGATAATGAGCAGTTCTTC.